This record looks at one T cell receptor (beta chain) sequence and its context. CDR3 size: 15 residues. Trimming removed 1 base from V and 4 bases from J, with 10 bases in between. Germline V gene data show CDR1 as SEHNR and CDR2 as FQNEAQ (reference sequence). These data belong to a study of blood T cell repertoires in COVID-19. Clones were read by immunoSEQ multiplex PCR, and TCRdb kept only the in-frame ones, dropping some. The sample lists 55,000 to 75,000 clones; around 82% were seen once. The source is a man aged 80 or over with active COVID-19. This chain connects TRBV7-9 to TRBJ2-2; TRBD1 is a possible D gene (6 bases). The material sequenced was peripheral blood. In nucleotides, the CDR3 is TGTGCCAGCAGCTTAGGAATAGGGGGCACCGGGGAGCTGTTTTTT. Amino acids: CASSLGIGGTGELFF. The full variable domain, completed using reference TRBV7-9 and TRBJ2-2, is DTGVSQNPRHKITKRGQNVTFRCDPISEHNRLYWYRQTLGQGPEFLTYFQNEAQLEKSRLLSDRFSAERPKGSFSTLEIQRTEQGDSAMYLCASSLGIGGTGELFFGEGSRLTVL.